These 29 T cell receptor beta chains were sequenced from one sample in a study of shared clonotypes between healthy human individuals. TCRdb's copy holds only in-frame clones and misses some; the assay was immunoSEQ multiplex PCR. The table records more than 150,000 clones, approximately 62% of them present only once. The specimen was memory CD4+ T cells sorted from blood. As for subset: CD45RA-negative fraction. The receptor set was obtained from a man aged 30 to 39 in good health.

This chain joins TRBV28 and TRBJ2-1; the match to TRBD2 covers 9 bases. Losses at the gene ends were 3 bases for V and 9 bases for J; bases not matched to a gene: 6. CDR3 length: 14 amino acids. Germline values: CDR1 MDHEN, CDR2 SYDVKM. The CDR3 sequence is CASSFSGRGGEQFF. The CDR3 nucleotides are TGTGCCAGCAGTTTTAGCGGGAGAGGCGGTGAGCAGTTCTTC.

In this sample, this clone turned up a few times. The chain joins TRBV2 to TRBJ1-5; TRBD1 matches 8 bases. This CDR3 has 15 residues. J was trimmed by 2 bases and V by 6 bases; bases with no gene match: 6. Germline V gene data show CDR1 as SNHLY and CDR2 as FYNNEI. CDR3 loop: CASSLDREGNQPQHF. The DNA for the CDR3 is TGTGCCAGCAGCTTGGACAGGGAGGGCAATCAGCCCCAGCATTTT.

The V gene is TRBV6-4, the J gene TRBJ2-1; a possible D gene is TRBD2 (6 bases). V shed 8 bases and J shed 9 bases, with 23 bases lying between them. Germline V CDR1 and CDR2: MRHNA, SNTAGT. The CDR3 totals 15 residues. In DNA, the CDR3 is TGTGCCAGCTCGGAGGAGGGTCTGTACAATGGTGAGCAGTTCTTC. It translates to CASSEEGLYNGEQFF.

The rearrangement joins TRBV2 to TRBJ2-1, with TRBD2 matching over 7 bases. Losses at the gene ends were 6 bases for V and 6 bases for J; bases not matched to a gene: 8. Germline loops: CDR1 SNHLY, CDR2 FYNNEI. The CDR3 has 14 residues. CDR3 bases: TGTGCCAGCAGCCCCGGGGGGATCCGCAATGAGCAGTTCTTC. Its protein is CASSPGGIRNEQFF. The full variable domain, rest sourced from reference TRBV2 and TRBJ2-1, is EPEVTQTPSHQVTQMGQEVILRCVPISNHLYFYWYRQILGQKVEFLVSFYNNEISEKSEIFDDQFSVERPDGSNFTLKIRSTKLEDSAMYFCASSPGGIRNEQFFGPGTRLTVL.

The chain carries TRBV5-1 and TRBJ1-2; TRBD1 agrees at 8 bases. V lost 5 bases, J lost 0 bases, and 9 bases stayed unmatched. Per the germline V gene, CDR1 is SGHRS and CDR2 is YFSETQ. The CDR3 runs 16 residues. CDR3 sequence: CASSPQGAEANYGYTF. In nucleotides, the CDR3 is TGCGCCAGCAGTCCTCAGGGGGCGGAGGCTAACTATGGCTACACCTTC. Together with reference TRBV5-1 and TRBJ1-2, the CDR3 gives the full variable domain: KAGVTQTPRYLIKTRGQQVTLSCSPISGHRSVSWYQQTPGQGLQFLFEYFSETQRNKGNFPGRFSGRQFSNSRSEMNVSTLELGDSALYLCASSPQGAEANYGYTFGSGTRLTVV.

Note on this clone: A single base separates this from a much larger clone, so it may be a read error. This rearrangement joins TRBV5-1 to TRBJ1-1, with D maybe TRBD1 (5 bases). This CDR3 spans 14 amino acids. Germline CDR1 reads SGHRS; CDR2 reads YFSETQ. Trimming stripped 0 bases from V and 1 base from J, with 7 bases between. DNA of the CDR3: TGCGCCAGCAGCTTGGGACAGAAGAACACTGAAGCTTTCTTT. Protein product: CASSLGQKNTEAFF.

In the case of this clone: The identical CDR3 is also encoded by other nucleotide sequences in the sample. This chain connects TRBV5-1 to TRBJ2-3; D unresolved. V lost 0 bases, J lost 1 base, and 3 bases lay in between. This CDR3 is built from 13 residues. Germline assignment: CDR1 SGHRS and CDR2 YFSETQ. CDR3 in amino acids: CASSLAGTDTQYF. The CDR3 bases are TGCGCCAGCAGCTTGGCCGGCACAGATACGCAGTATTTT.

The chain is built from TRBV11-3 and TRBJ2-1, with D uncertain. Germline CDR1 and CDR2: SGHNT and YENEEA. V was pared by 5 bases and J by 0 bases, with 11 bases between. The CDR3 is made up of 15 amino acids. The CDR3 nucleotides read TGTGCCAGCAGCCCGAGGTCCAGCTCCTACAATGAGCAGTTCTTC. It yields the protein CASSPRSSSYNEQFF.

This clone came up once. The chain carries TRBV6-5 and TRBJ1-2; the D is unclear. The CDR3 is made up of 13 amino acids. Germline CDR1 MNHEY, CDR2 SVGAGI. V dropped 5 bases and J dropped 4 bases, with 11 bases sitting between them. The CDR3 nucleotides are TGTGCCAGCAGTAGTCGACAACTCTATGGCTACACCTTC. Amino acids: CASSSRQLYGYTF.

This clone came up many times. The V and J genes are TRBV7-6 and TRBJ2-5; the D gene is possibly TRBD1 (5 bases). Germline V CDR1 and CDR2: SGHVS, FNYEAQ. V was cut by 2 bases and J by 5 bases, with 15 bases left in between. The CDR3 has 15 amino acids. The CDR3 loop is CASSLFAGNSETQYF. The CDR3 bases are TGTGCCAGCAGCTTATTTGCAGGGAATAGCGAGACCCAGTACTTC.

V gene TRBV7-2 combines with J gene TRBJ2-5, with 8 bases matching TRBD2. Trimming removed 8 bases from V and 7 bases from J; junction bases left unmatched: 12. The CDR3 length is 14 residues. The germline V gene has CDR1 SGHTA and CDR2 FQGNSA. The CDR3, as DNA: TGTGCCAGCGGGGCTAGCGGGCGGGCCAGGACCCAGTACTTC. It is translated as CASGASGRARTQYF.

The chain is built from TRBV5-4 and TRBJ2-1; D ambiguous. Looked up from germline, CDR1 is SGHNT and CDR2 is YYREEE (reference sequence). This CDR3 has 12 amino acids. The V and J ends lost 3 bases and 5 bases respectively, with 6 bases between them. For the CDR3, the DNA is TGTGCCAGCAGCTCCTGGGACAATGAGCAGTTCTTC. This encodes CASSSWDNEQFF.

This clone appeared a single time. The CDR3 is CASSQDRRELSNTGELFF. In DNA form, the CDR3 reads TGTGCCAGCAGCCAAGATAGGAGGGAACTGTCGAACACCGGGGAGCTGTTTTTT. The chain carries TRBV14 and TRBJ2-2; tentative D call: TRBD2 (6 bases). Trimming removed 0 bases at V and 0 bases at J, with 14 bases between. Looked up from germline, CDR1 is SGHDN and CDR2 is FVKESK. The CDR3 is made up of 18 amino acids.

The V call is TRBV5-1, the J call TRBJ2-4; D is perhaps TRBD1 or TRBD2 (5 bases each). CDR3 size: 14 residues. Looked up from germline, CDR1 is SGHRS and CDR2 is YFSETQ. Trimming removed 0 bases at V and 2 bases at J, with 6 bases between. CDR3 in amino acids: CASSLGGSKNIQYF. The CDR3 DNA follows: TGCGCCAGCAGCTTGGGGGGGTCCAAAAACATTCAGTACTTC.

In this sample, this clone turned up once. V and J are TRBV9 and TRBJ2-2; TRBD1 matches 7 bases. This CDR3 comprises 16 residues. V lost 3 bases to trimming and J lost 0 bases; unmatched junction nucleotides: 5. The germline gives CDR1 SGDLS, CDR2 YYNGEE. CDR3 sequence: CASSAGQLANTGELFF. CDR3 nucleotides: TGTGCCAGCAGCGCGGGACAGCTAGCGAACACCGGGGAGCTGTTTTTT.

J is TRBJ2-6 and V is TRBV27; possibly TRBD2 for D (5 bases). V lost 1 base to trimming and J lost 0 bases, with 16 bases between them. Germline V CDR1 and CDR2: MNHEY, SMNVEV (reference sequence). The CDR3 sequence is 19 residues long. Written as DNA, the CDR3 is TGTGCCAGCAGTTTATACCACCCCGGGGTTTTCTCTGGGGCCAACGTCCTGACTTTC. The encoded protein is CASSLYHPGVFSGANVLTF.

V and J are TRBV9 and TRBJ2-3; 7 nucleotides line up with TRBD2. In germline, CDR1 is SGDLS, CDR2 YYNGEE. The CDR3 is 16 residues long. Unmatched junction bases numbered 8, after V lost 3 bases and J lost 1 base. The CDR3 DNA sequence: TGTGCCAGCAGCGCCCGCGGGAGTTTGGGCACAGATACGCAGTATTTT. This translates into CASSARGSLGTDTQYF. Using reference TRBV9 and TRBJ2-3 for the parts outside the CDR3, the full variable domain is DSGVTQTPKHLITATGQRVTLRCSPRSGDLSVYWYQQSLDQGLQFLIQYYNGEERAKGNILERFSAQQFPDLHSELNLSSLELGDSALYFCASSARGSLGTDTQYFGPGTRLTVL.

This clone has just one count. The rearrangement links TRBV7-2 to TRBJ1-2, with D tentatively TRBD1 (6 bases). Trimming removed 3 bases from V and 7 bases from J, with 12 bases in between. The CDR3 spans 13 residues. CDR1 is SGHTA, CDR2 FQGNSA, per germline. The CDR3 nucleotides are TGTGCCAGCAGCTTGTTACAGGGCTCTGGCTACACCTTC. It translates to CASSLLQGSGYTF. Together with reference TRBV7-2 and TRBJ1-2, the CDR3 gives the full variable domain: GAGVSQSPSNKVTEKGKDVELRCDPISGHTALYWYRQSLGQGLEFLIYFQGNSAPDKSGLPSDRFSAERTGGSVSTLTIQRTQQEDSAVYLCASSLLQGSGYTFGSGTRLTVV.

The gene calls are TRBV28 and TRBJ2-1, with TRBD2 identical over 9 bases. Looked up from germline, CDR1 is MDHEN and CDR2 is SYDVKM. CDR3 size: 13 residues. Trimming cost V 6 bases and J 10 bases; bases outside gene matches: 7. The CDR3 nucleotides read TGTGCCAGCAGGCTGGGGCTAGCGGGAGAGCAGTTCTTC. This translates into CASRLGLAGEQFF.

The chain links TRBV19 to TRBJ2-3; D possibly corresponds to TRBD2 (5 bases). This CDR3 is built from 12 residues. Per the germline V gene, CDR1 is LNHDA and CDR2 is SQIVND (reference sequence). Trimming removed 7 bases from V and 9 bases from J, with 14 bases in between. The CDR3 protein is CASNIRDGTQYF. DNA for the CDR3: TGTGCCAGTAATATCCGGGATGGGACGCAGTATTTT. Full variable domain (outside the CDR3, taken from reference TRBV19 and TRBJ2-3): DGGITQSPKYLFRKEGQNVTLSCEQNLNHDAMYWYRQDPGQGLRLIYYSQIVNDFQKGDIAEGYSVSREKKESFPLTVTSAQKNPTAFYLCASNIRDGTQYFGPGTRLTVL.

The rearrangement joins TRBV5-8 to TRBJ1-1; D uncertain. The CDR3 covers 11 residues. Germline V gene lookup returns CDR1 SGHTS and CDR2 YDEGEE. The V end lost 1 base, the J end lost 2 bases, and 0 bases lay between the germline ends. As DNA, the CDR3 is TGTGCCAGCAGCTTGAACACTGAAGCTTTCTTT. Amino acid sequence: CASSLNTEAFF. The full variable domain, completed using reference TRBV5-8 and TRBJ1-1, is EAGVTQSPTHLIKTRGQQATLRCSPISGHTSVYWYQQALGLGLQFLLWYDEGEERNRGNFPPRFSGRQFPNYSSELNVNALELEDSALYLCASSLNTEAFFGQGTRLTVV.

The J gene is TRBJ2-4, the V gene TRBV7-2, with D possibly matching TRBD2 (5 bases). Trimming stripped 5 bases from V and 10 bases from J, with 15 bases between. Germline V gives CDR1 SGHTA, CDR2 FQGNSA. The CDR3 runs 13 residues. The CDR3 is CASSLWAGVIQYF. The DNA for the CDR3 is TGTGCCAGCAGCCTGTGGGCCGGGGTTATTCAGTACTTC.

This sequence joins TRBV6-1 and TRBJ2-4; 7 bases are shared with TRBD1. Germline V gene lookup returns CDR1 MNHNS and CDR2 SASEGT. CDR3 length: 12 amino acids. V shed 4 bases, J shed 9 bases, and the junction held 3 bases outside the gene matches. The CDR3 DNA reads TGTGCCAGCAGTGCCAACAGGGGCATTCAGTACTTC. This codes for CASSANRGIQYF.

This clone has more than one count but fewer than ten. The chain combines TRBV7-2 with TRBJ1-1; D gene uncertain. The V end was cut by 1 base, the J end by 4 bases, with 7 bases between. Germline V CDR1 and CDR2: SGHTA, FQGNSA. The CDR3 spans 13 residues. Written as DNA, the CDR3 is TGTGCCAGCAGCTTAGATGGGGTCACTGAAGCTTTCTTT. Its translation: CASSLDGVTEAFF.

The chain combines TRBV5-1 with TRBJ2-1, with D perhaps matching TRBD1 (6 bases). The CDR3 loop spans 14 amino acids. Trimming pared 5 bases from V and 10 bases from J, leaving 19 bases between. Looked up from germline, CDR1 is SGHRS and CDR2 is YFSETQ. The CDR3 here is CASSPTGPGTEQFF. CDR3 sequence (DNA): TGCGCCAGCAGTCCTACAGGGCCGGGTACGGAGCAGTTCTTC.

This chain connects TRBV6-1 to TRBJ1-1; no clear D gene. The CDR3 is 14 residues long. CDR1 and CDR2 from the germline V gene are MNHNS and SASEGT. Trimming took off 4 bases at V and 4 bases at J, with 13 bases between the two ends. CDR3 bases: TGTGCCAGCAGTGGCAATTTTCGGGCCACTGAAGCTTTCTTT. Translated: CASSGNFRATEAFF.

This clone was observed a single time. This rearrangement joins TRBV7-6 to TRBJ2-2, with D perhaps assigned TRBD1 or TRBD2 (5 bases each). Trimming cost V 6 bases and J 6 bases, with 17 bases left between them. The V gene's germline CDR1 is SGHVS and CDR2 FNYEAQ. The CDR3 runs to 15 residues. This chain's CDR3 is CASSLPGRQSGELFF. The CDR3 DNA follows: TGTGCCAGCAGTCTTCCGGGACGTCAGTCCGGGGAGCTGTTTTTT. Drawing the rest from reference TRBV7-6 and TRBJ2-2, the complete variable domain is GAGVSQSPRYKVTKRGQDVALRCDPISGHVSLYWYRQALGQGPEFLTYFNYEAQQDKSGLPNDRFSAERPEGSISTLTIQRTEQRDSAMYRCASSLPGRQSGELFFGEGSRLTVL.

This chain joins TRBV7-6 and TRBJ2-7; the match to TRBD1 covers 8 bases. The CDR3 contains 15 residues. Trimming removed 5 bases from V and 5 bases from J; junction bases left unmatched: 11. CDR1 SGHVS and CDR2 FNYEAQ come from the germline V gene. This chain's CDR3 is CASSTRTGRVDEQYF. CDR3 nucleotide sequence: TGTGCCAGCAGCACGAGGACAGGGAGAGTGGACGAGCAGTACTTC.

This clone was observed at least ten times. This same CDR3 is encoded by further DNA sequences in the sample. This chain links TRBV11-2 with TRBJ1-2, with unresolved D. The CDR3 spans 12 residues. Germline lookup yields CDR1 SGHAT and CDR2 FQNNGV. Trimming shortened V by 0 bases and J by 4 bases, and 3 bases separated the two germline ends. The CDR3 nucleotides read TGTGCCAGCAGCTTAGATGGCTATGGCTACACCTTC. It yields the protein CASSLDGYGYTF.